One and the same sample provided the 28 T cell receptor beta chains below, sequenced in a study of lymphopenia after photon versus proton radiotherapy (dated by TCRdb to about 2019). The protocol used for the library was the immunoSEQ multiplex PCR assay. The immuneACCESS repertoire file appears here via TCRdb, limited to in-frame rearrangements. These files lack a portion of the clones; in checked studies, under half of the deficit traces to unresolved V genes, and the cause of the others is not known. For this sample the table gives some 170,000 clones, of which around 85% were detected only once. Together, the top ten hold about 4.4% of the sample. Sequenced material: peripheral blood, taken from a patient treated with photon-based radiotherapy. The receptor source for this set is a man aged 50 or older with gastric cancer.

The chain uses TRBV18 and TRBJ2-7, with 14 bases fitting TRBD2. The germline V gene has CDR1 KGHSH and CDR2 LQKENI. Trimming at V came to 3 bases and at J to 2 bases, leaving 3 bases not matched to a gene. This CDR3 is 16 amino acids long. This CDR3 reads CASSPGLAGVAYEQYF. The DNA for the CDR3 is TGTGCCAGCTCACCGGGACTAGCGGGAGTGGCCTACGAGCAGTACTTC.

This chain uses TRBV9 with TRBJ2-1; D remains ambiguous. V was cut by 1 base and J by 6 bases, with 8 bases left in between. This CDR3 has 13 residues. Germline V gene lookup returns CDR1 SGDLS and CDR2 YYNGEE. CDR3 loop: CASSVPFRNEQFF. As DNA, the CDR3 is TGTGCCAGCAGCGTACCGTTCCGCAATGAGCAGTTCTTC.

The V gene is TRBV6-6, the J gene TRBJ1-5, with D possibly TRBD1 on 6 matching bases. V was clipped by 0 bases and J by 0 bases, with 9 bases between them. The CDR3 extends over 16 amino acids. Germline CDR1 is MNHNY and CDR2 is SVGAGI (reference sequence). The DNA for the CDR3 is TGTGCCAGCAGTTACTCCCACAGGGATAGCAATCAGCCCCAGCATTTT. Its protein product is CASSYSHRDSNQPQHF.

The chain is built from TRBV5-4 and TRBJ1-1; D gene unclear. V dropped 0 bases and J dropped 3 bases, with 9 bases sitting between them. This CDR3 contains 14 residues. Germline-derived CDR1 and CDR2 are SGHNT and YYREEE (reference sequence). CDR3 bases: TGTGCCAGCAGCTTGGCAAAAGAGCACACTGAAGCTTTCTTT. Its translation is CASSLAKEHTEAFF.

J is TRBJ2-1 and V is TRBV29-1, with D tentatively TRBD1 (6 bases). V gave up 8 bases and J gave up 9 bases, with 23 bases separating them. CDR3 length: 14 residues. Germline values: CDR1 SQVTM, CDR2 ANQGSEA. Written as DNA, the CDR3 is TGCAGCCTCCTCAGGGCAGGGGCGACTGGTGAGCAGTTCTTC. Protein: CSLLRAGATGEQFF.

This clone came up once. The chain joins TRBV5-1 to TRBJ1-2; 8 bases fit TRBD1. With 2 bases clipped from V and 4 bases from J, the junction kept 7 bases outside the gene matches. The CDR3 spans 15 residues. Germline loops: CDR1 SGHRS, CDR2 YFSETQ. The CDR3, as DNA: TGCGCCAGCAGCTTAGGGACAGGTGGTATCTATGGCTACACCTTC. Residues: CASSLGTGGIYGYTF.

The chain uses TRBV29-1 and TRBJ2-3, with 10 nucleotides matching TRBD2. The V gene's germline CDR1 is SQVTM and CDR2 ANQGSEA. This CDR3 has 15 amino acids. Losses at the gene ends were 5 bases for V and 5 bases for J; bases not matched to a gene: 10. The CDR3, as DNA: TGCAGCGTTAGCGGGAGGGCCCTGAGTAGAGATACGCAGTATTTT. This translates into CSVSGRALSRDTQYF.

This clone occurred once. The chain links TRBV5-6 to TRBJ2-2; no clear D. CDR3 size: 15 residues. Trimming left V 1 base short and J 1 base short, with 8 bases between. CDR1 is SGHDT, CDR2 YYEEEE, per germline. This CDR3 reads CASSLTELNTGELFF. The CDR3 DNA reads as TGTGCCAGCAGCTTGACAGAGCTGAACACCGGGGAGCTGTTTTTT.

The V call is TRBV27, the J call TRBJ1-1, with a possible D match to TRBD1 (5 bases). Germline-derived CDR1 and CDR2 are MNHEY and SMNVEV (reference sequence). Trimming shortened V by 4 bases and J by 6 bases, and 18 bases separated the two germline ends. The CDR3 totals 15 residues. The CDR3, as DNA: TGTGCCAGCAGTTACCCGACAGCTCGCCCCGCTGAAGCTTTCTTT. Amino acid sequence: CASSYPTARPAEAFF.

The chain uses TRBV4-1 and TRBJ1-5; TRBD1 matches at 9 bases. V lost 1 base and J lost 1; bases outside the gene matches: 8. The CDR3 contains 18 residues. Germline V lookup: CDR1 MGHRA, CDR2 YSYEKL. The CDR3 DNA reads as TGCGCCAGCAGCCAAGTCCCGGGACAGGGTCTGAGCAATCAGCCCCAGCATTTT. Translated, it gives CASSQVPGQGLSNQPQHF.

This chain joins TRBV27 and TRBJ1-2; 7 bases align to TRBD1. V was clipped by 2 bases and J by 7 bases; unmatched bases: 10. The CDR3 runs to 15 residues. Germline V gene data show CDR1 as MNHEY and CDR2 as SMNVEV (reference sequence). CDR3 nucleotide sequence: TGTGCCAGCAGTTTACATGGCCAGGGGGAGGGTGGCTACACCTTC. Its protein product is CASSLHGQGEGGYTF.

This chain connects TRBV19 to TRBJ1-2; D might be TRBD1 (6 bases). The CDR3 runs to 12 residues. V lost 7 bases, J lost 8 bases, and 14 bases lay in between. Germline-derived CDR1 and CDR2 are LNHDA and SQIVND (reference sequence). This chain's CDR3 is CASTYRDGGYTF. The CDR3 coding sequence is TGTGCCAGTACATACAGGGACGGGGGCTACACCTTC.

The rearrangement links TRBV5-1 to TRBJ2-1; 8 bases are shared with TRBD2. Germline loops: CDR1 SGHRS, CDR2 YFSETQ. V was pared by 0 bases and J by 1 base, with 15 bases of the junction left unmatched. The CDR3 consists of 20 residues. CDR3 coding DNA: TGCGCCAGCAGCTTGGCGGGGGGACTAGTGAAGGTTGGATCCTACAATGAGCAGTTCTTC. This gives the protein CASSLAGGLVKVGSYNEQFF.

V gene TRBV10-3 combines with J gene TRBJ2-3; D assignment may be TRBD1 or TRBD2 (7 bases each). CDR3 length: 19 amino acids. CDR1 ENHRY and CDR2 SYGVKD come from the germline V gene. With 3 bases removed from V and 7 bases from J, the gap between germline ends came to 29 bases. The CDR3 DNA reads TGTGCCATCAGTGATTACACAGGGGCGGCTAGCGGTCCGGGCTATACGCAGTATTTT. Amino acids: CAISDYTGAASGPGYTQYF.

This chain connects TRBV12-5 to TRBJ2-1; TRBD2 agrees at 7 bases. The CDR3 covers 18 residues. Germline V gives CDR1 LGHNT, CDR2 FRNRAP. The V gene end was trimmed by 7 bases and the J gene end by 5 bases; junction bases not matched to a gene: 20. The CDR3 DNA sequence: TGTGCTAGTGCCGCCCCCCCAAGACTAGCCCTCGACCACAATGAGCAGTTCTTC. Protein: CASAAPPRLALDHNEQFF.

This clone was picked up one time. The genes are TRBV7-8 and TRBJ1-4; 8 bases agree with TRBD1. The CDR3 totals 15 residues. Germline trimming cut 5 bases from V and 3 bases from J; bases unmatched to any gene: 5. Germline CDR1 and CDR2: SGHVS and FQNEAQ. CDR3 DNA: TGTGCCAGCAGCACTAGCAGGGGGCCTAATGAAAAACTGTTTTTT. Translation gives CASSTSRGPNEKLFF.

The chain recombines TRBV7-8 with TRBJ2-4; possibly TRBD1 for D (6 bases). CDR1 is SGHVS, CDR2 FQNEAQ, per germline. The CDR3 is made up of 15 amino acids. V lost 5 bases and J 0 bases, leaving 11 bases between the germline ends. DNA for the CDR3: TGTGCCAGCAGCGACAGGAGGCTAGCCAAAAACATTCAGTACTTC. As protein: CASSDRRLAKNIQYF.

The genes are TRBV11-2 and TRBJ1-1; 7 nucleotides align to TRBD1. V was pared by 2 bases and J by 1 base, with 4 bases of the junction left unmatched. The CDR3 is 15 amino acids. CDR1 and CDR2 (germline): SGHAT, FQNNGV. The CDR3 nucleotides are TGTGCCAGCAGCTTAACGGGGACAGCGAACACTGAAGCTTTCTTT. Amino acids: CASSLTGTANTEAFF.

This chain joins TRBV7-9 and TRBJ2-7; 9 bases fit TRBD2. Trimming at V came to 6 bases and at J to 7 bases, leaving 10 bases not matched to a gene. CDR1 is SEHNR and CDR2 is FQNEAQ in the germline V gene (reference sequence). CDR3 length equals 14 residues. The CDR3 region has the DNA TGTGCCAGCAGACCCGGGACTAGCCTCGGGGAGCAGTACTTC. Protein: CASRPGTSLGEQYF. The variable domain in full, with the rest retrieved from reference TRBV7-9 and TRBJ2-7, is DTGVSQNPRHKITKRGQNVTFRCDPISEHNRLYWYRQTLGQGPEFLTYFQNEAQLEKSRLLSDRFSAERPKGSFSTLEIQRTEQGDSAMYLCASRPGTSLGEQYFGPGTRLTVT.

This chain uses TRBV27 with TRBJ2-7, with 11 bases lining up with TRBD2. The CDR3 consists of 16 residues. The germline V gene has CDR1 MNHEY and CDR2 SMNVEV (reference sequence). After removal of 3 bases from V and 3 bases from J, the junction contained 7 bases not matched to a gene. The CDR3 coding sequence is TGTGCCAGCAGTTTGGCCGGGACTAGCGGATTCTACGAGCAGTACTTC. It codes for CASSLAGTSGFYEQYF.

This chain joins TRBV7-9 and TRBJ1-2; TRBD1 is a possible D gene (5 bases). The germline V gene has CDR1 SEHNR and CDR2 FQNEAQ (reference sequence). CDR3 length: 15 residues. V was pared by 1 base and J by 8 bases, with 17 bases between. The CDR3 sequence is CASSLDTRAGMGYTF. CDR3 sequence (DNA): TGTGCCAGCAGCTTAGATACCAGGGCTGGTATGGGCTACACCTTC.

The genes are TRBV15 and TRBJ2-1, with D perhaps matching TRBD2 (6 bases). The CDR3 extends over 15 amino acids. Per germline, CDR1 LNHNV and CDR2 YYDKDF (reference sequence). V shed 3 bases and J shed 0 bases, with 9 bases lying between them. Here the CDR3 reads CATSSSGGSYNEQFF. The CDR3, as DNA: TGTGCCACCAGCAGTAGCGGCGGCTCCTACAATGAGCAGTTCTTC.

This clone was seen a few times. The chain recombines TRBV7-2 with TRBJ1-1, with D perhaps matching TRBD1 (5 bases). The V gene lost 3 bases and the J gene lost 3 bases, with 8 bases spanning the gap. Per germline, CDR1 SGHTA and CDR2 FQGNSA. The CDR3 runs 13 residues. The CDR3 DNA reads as TGTGCCAGCAGCTTTGTGGGGGACACTGAAGCTTTCTTT. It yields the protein CASSFVGDTEAFF.

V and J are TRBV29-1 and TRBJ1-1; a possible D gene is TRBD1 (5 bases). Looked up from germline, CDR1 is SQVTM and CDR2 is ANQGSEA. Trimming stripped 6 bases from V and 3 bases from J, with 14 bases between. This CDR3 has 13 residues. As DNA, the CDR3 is TGCAGCGTCAAGGGGTTTTCTGACACTGAAGCTTTCTTT. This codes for CSVKGFSDTEAFF.

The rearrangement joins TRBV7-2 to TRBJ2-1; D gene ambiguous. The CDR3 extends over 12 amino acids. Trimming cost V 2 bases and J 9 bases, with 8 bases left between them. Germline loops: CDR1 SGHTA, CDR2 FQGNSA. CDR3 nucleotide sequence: TGTGCCAGCAGCTTACAGGCGATTGAGCAGTTCTTC. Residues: CASSLQAIEQFF.

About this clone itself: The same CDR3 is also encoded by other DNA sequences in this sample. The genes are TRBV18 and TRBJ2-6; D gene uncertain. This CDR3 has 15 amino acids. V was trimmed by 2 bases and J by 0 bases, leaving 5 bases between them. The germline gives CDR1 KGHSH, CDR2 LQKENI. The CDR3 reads CASSPRTSGANVLTF. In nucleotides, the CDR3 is TGTGCCAGCTCACCAAGAACCTCTGGGGCCAACGTCCTGACTTTC.

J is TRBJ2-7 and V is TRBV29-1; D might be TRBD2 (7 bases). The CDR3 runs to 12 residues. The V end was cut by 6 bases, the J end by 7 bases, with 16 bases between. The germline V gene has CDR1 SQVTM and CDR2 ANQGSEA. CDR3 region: CSVLRGGREQYF. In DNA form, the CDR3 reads TGCAGCGTCCTGAGGGGGGGGCGGGAGCAGTACTTC.

The CDR3 sequence: CASNAADRGLFYGYTF. The CDR3 DNA reads as TGTGCCAGCAACGCCGCGGACAGGGGCCTGTTCTATGGCTACACCTTC. The chain couples TRBV28 to TRBJ1-2; TRBD1 matches 9 bases. Germline CDR1 and CDR2: MDHEN and SYDVKM. Trimming removed 7 bases from V and 4 bases from J; junction bases left unmatched: 13. The CDR3 has 16 residues.